This note documents a single T cell receptor beta chain sequence. This PCR relied on a set of 60 Vbeta primers and 13 Jbeta primers. Repertoires were generated with immunoSEQ multiplex PCR, while TCRdb's copy carries only in-frame clones and drops some. Found here are around 70,000 clones, 55% to 75% of them singletons; the top ten hold about 12%. This sample stems from a study of cytomegalovirus exposure and HLA in healthy donors. The germline CDR1 and CDR2 sequences are SGHVS and FQNEAQ. The CDR3 totals 14 residues. The V gene lost 4 bases and the J gene lost 5 bases, with 11 bases spanning the gap.

The sequence was collected from a woman in her forties in good health and CMV-seropositive. This chain links TRBV7-8 with TRBJ1-4, with D possibly matching TRBD1 (6 bases). Material: PBMCs. The CDR3 DNA is TGTGCCAGCAGCTATTTGGACAGCAATGAAAAACTGTTTTTT. Amino acids: CASSYLDSNEKLFF. The full variable domain, its missing parts supplied by reference TRBV7-8 and TRBJ1-4, is GAGVSQSPRYKVAKRGQDVALRCDPISGHVSLFWYQQALGQGPEFLTYFQNEAQLDKSGLPSDRFFAERPEGSVSTLKIQRTQQEDSAVYLCASSYLDSNEKLFFGSGTQLSVL.